Each of the 14 T cell receptor beta chains below was sequenced from the same sample in a study of cytomegalovirus exposure and HLA in healthy donors. The primer mix had 60 Vbeta and 13 Jbeta primers. Using immunoSEQ multiplex PCR, the repertoire was profiled, and TCRdb retains in-frame clones only, with some absent. Among 150,000 to 180,000 clones listed, roughly 77% were seen once. Sequencing was carried out using PBMCs. The receptors were gathered from a man aged 25 to 45 in good health and CMV-seropositive.

In its sample, this clone was seen a few times. This chain connects TRBV4-3 to TRBJ2-7; D is uncertain. Germline V gives CDR1 LGHNA, CDR2 YSLEER. There are 14 residues in the CDR3. V was pared by 8 bases and J by 0 bases, with 14 bases between. The CDR3 loop is CASAPHFTSYEQYF. As DNA, the CDR3 is TGCGCCAGCGCGCCTCACTTCACCTCCTACGAGCAGTACTTC.

The chain carries TRBV5-6 and TRBJ2-3, with unresolved D. V was cut by 0 bases and J by 0 bases, with 20 bases left in between. Per germline, CDR1 SGHDT and CDR2 YYEEEE. The CDR3 has 19 amino acids. The chain's CDR3 is CASSLGVLRYNPSTDTQYF. Written as DNA, the CDR3 is TGTGCCAGCAGCTTGGGGGTTTTGCGGTATAACCCTAGCACAGATACGCAGTATTTT.

The rearrangement links TRBV19 to TRBJ2-6; tentatively, D is TRBD2 (6 bases). V shed 5 bases and J shed 0 bases, with 14 bases lying between them. Germline V lookup: CDR1 LNHDA, CDR2 SQIVND (reference sequence). The CDR3 runs to 17 residues. The CDR3 sequence: CASSLPGSHSGANVLTF. The CDR3 bases are TGTGCCAGTAGTCTCCCCGGGAGTCACTCTGGGGCCAACGTCCTGACTTTC.

This clone was observed a few times. This chain connects TRBV6-5 to TRBJ2-1; D possibly corresponds to TRBD2 (5 bases). Between the trimmed V and J ends, which lost 2 bases and 3 bases, there was a span of 14 bases. The CDR3 loop spans 16 amino acids. From germline, CDR1 is MNHEY and CDR2 SVGAGI. The CDR3 reads CASSYGYVGSYNEQFF. CDR3 in DNA: TGTGCCAGCAGTTACGGGTATGTAGGGAGCTACAATGAGCAGTTCTTC.

The chain carries TRBV11-2 and TRBJ1-4, with unresolved D. Trimming stripped 2 bases from V and 8 bases from J, with 6 bases between. The CDR3 covers 12 residues. Germline assignment: CDR1 SGHAT and CDR2 FQNNGV. CDR3: CASSLTEEKLFF. CDR3 in DNA: TGTGCCAGCAGCTTAACCGAGGAAAAACTGTTTTTT.

The J gene is TRBJ1-5, the V gene TRBV11-2; D not certain. The germline V gene encodes CDR1 SGHAT and CDR2 FQNNGV. This CDR3 has 14 residues. Trimming took 5 bases from V and 11 from J, leaving 19 bases between them. CDR3 region: CASSMDGAFGAQHF. CDR3 DNA: TGTGCCAGCAGCATGGACGGAGCATTCGGGGCCCAGCATTTT.

This chain uses TRBV28 with TRBJ1-5; D not certain. CDR1 MDHEN and CDR2 SYDVKM come from the germline V gene. The CDR3 is 15 amino acids. V dropped 6 bases and J dropped 4 bases, with 16 bases sitting between them. As DNA, the CDR3 is TGTGCCAGCAGGCCGCGCCAGGATTTAAATCAGCCCCAGCATTTT. Residues: CASRPRQDLNQPQHF.

Details on this clone: A junction boundary mismatches the germline segment, possibly from a read error. V gene TRBV4-1 combines with J gene TRBJ2-1; 9 bases are shared with TRBD2. CDR3 length: 18 residues. Germline loops: CDR1 MGHRA, CDR2 YSYEKL. CDR3 nucleotides: TGCGCCAGCAGCAAAGAGTATAGCGGGGGCCTTTCCTACAATGAGCAGTTCTTC. Encoded protein: CASSKEYSGGLSYNEQFF.

The chain combines TRBV15 with TRBJ2-7; 7 nucleotides agree with TRBD1. The CDR3 length is 14 residues. The V and J ends lost 0 bases and 6 bases, in that order; junction bases with no gene match: 5. The V gene's germline CDR1 is LNHNV and CDR2 YYDKDF (reference sequence). The CDR3 DNA sequence: TGTGCCACCAGCAGAGAAGGGACAGAGGCCGAGCAGTACTTC. It specifies CATSREGTEAEQYF.

The genes are TRBV28 and TRBJ1-4; D is unclear. The CDR3 is 15 residues long. Per the germline V gene, CDR1 is MDHEN and CDR2 is SYDVKM. Trimming took 6 bases from V and 8 from J, leaving 19 bases between them. The CDR3 DNA reads TGTGCCAGCAGCCCCCCCCGAGATGGCAGGGAAAAACTGTTTTTT. Translated, it gives CASSPPRDGREKLFF.

This chain connects TRBV27 to TRBJ1-5; D is unclear. Per germline, CDR1 MNHEY and CDR2 SMNVEV (reference sequence). V gave up 11 bases and J gave up 1 base, with 12 bases separating them. The CDR3 contains 13 residues. CDR3 DNA: TGTGCCGCCGCCCAGGCGAGCAATCAGCCCCAGCATTTT. This gives the protein CAAAQASNQPQHF.

This clone was observed a handful of times. The genes are TRBV7-9 and TRBJ1-5; TRBD1 agrees at 7 bases. Germline V gene sequence: CDR1 SEHNR, CDR2 FQNEAQ (reference sequence). The trim removed 5 bases at V and 5 bases at J, leaving 3 bases unmatched. The CDR3 runs 13 residues. The CDR3 DNA reads as TGTGCCAGCAGCGGTACAGGGGATCAGCCCCAGCATTTT. It is translated as CASSGTGDQPQHF.

This chain connects TRBV18 to TRBJ1-1, with 8 nucleotides matching TRBD1. CDR1 and CDR2 from the germline V gene are KGHSH and LQKENI. With V trimmed by 5 bases and J by 5 bases, 7 bases remained unmatched. The CDR3 extends over 14 amino acids. The CDR3 spells CASSVTGGGTEAFF. In DNA, the CDR3 is TGTGCCAGCTCAGTAACAGGGGGAGGGACTGAAGCTTTCTTT. Full variable domain (outside the CDR3, taken from reference TRBV18 and TRBJ1-1): NAGVMQNPRHLVRRRGQEARLRCSPMKGHSHVYWYRQLPEEGLKFMVYLQKENIIDESGMPKERFSAEFPKEGPSILRIQQVVRGDSAAYFCASSVTGGGTEAFFGQGTRLTVV.

The CDR3 bases are TGTGCCAGCAGCACGGGACAGCCAAATGAAAAACTGTTTTTT. It encodes CASSTGQPNEKLFF. This chain uses TRBV5-6 with TRBJ1-4, with 7 bases matching TRBD1. Germline lookup yields CDR1 SGHDT and CDR2 YYEEEE. The CDR3 loop spans 14 amino acids. V was clipped by 4 bases and J by 5 bases; unmatched bases: 5.